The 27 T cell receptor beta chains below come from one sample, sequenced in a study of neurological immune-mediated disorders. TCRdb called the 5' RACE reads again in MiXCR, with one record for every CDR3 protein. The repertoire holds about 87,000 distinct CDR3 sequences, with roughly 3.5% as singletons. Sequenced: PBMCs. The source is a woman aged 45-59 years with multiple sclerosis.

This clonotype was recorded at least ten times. This CDR3 is CASSSQGAIQDGYTF. DNA of the CDR3: TGTGCCAGCAGCTCTCAGGGGGCCATTCAAGATGGCTACACCTTC. The chain uses TRBV7-2 and TRBJ1-2, with 8 bases identical to TRBD1. Looked up from germline, CDR1 is SGHTA and CDR2 is FQGNSA. Unmatched junction bases numbered 10, after V lost 4 bases and J lost 6 bases. This CDR3 has 15 amino acids.

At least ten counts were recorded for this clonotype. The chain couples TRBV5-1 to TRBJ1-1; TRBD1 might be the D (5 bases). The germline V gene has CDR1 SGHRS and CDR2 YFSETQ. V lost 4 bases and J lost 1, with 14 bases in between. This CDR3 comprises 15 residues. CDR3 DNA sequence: TGCGCCAGCAGCGCAACTACAGGAGGGAACACTGAAGCTTTCTTT. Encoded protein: CASSATTGGNTEAFF.

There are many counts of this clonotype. The CDR3 sequence is CASRVGYGYTF. The CDR3 DNA is TGTGCCAGCAGGGTGGGCTATGGCTACACCTTC. The gene calls are TRBV2 and TRBJ1-2, with D uncertain. This CDR3 has 11 amino acids. The V end was cut by 6 bases, the J end by 4 bases, with 6 bases between. Germline values: CDR1 SNHLY, CDR2 FYNNEI. Variable domain in full (rest from reference TRBV2 and TRBJ1-2): EPEVTQTPSHQVTQMGQEVILRCVPISNHLYFYWYRQILGQKVEFLVSFYNNEISEKSEIFDDQFSVERPDGSNFTLKIRSTKLEDSAMYFCASRVGYGYTFGSGTRLTVV.

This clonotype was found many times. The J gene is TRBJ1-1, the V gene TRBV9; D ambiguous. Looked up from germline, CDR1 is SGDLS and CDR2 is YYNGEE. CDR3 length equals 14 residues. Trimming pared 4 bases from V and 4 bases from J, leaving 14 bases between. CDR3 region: CASSPPGGVTEAFF. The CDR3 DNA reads TGTGCCAGCAGCCCACCCGGTGGAGTCACTGAAGCTTTCTTT. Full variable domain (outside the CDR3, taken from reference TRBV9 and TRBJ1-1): DSGVTQTPKHLITATGQRVTLRCSPRSGDLSVYWYQQSLDQGLQFLIQYYNGEERAKGNILERFSAQQFPDLHSELNLSSLELGDSALYFCASSPPGGVTEAFFGQGTRLTVV.

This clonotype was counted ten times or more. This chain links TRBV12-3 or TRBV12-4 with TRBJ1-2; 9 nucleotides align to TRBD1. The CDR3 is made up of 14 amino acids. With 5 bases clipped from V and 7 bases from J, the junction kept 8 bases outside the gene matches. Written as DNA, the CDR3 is TGTGCCAGCAGTCCGGGACAGGGCTTAGGTGGCTACACCTTC. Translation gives CASSPGQGLGGYTF.

The CDR3 DNA follows: TGCGCCAGCAGCTCGTCCGGGACAGAGTACAATGAGCAGTTCTTC. Amino acids: CASSSSGTEYNEQFF. The rearrangement links TRBV5-1 to TRBJ2-1; 7 nucleotides match TRBD1. This CDR3 is built from 15 residues. Germline values: CDR1 SGHRS, CDR2 YFSETQ. V trimming: 3 bases; J trimming: 4 bases; junction bases outside the gene matches: 7.

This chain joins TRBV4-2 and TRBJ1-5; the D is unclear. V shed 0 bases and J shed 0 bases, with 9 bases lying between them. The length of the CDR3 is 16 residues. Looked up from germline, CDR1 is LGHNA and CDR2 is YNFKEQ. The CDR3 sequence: CASSQDSSSSNQPQHF. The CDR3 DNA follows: TGTGCCAGCAGCCAAGACAGTTCCTCTAGCAATCAGCCCCAGCATTTT.

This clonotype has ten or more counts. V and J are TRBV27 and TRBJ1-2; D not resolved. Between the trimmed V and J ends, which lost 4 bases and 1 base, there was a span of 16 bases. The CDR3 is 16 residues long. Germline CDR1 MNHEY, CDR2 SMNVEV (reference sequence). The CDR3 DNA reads TGTGCCAGCAGTTGGGTCCCCCAATCTAATAACTATGGCTACACCTTC. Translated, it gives CASSWVPQSNNYGYTF.

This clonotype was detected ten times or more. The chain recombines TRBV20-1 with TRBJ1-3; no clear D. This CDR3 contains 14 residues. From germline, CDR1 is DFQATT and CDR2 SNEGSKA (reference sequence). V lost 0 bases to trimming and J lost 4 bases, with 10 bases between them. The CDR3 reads CSARDVDPGNTIYF. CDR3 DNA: TGCAGTGCTAGAGATGTAGATCCCGGAAACACCATATATTTT.

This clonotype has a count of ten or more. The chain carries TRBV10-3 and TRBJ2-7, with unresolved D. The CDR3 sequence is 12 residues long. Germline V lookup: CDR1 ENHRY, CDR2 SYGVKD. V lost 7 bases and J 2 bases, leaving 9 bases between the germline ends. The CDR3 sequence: CAIMGKAYEQYF. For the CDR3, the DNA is TGTGCCATCATGGGGAAAGCCTACGAGCAGTACTTC.

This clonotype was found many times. The CDR3 loop is CATSVSSYETQYF. In nucleotides, the CDR3 is TGTGCCACCAGTGTTTCAAGCTATGAGACCCAGTACTTC. This chain connects TRBV24-1 to TRBJ2-5; D not resolved. The CDR3 loop spans 13 amino acids. V was pared by 5 bases and J by 5 bases, with 11 bases between. CDR1 is KGHDR and CDR2 is SFDVKD in the germline V gene.

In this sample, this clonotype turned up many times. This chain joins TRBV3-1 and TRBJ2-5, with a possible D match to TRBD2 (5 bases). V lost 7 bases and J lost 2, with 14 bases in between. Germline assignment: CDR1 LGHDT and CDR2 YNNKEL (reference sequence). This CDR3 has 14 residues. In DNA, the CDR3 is TGTGCCAGCAACCCAGGAGGTTTACAAGAGACCCAGTACTTC. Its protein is CASNPGGLQETQYF.

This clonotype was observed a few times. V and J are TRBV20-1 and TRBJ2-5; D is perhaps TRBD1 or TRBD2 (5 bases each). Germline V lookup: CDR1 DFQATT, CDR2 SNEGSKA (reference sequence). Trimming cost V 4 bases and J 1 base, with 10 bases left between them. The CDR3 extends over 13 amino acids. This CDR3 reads CSAKGRPQETQYF. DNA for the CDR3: TGCAGTGCTAAGGGACGTCCCCAAGAGACCCAGTACTTC.

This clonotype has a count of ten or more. The CDR3 loop is CASSQDGTGIYGYTF. Here the CDR3 DNA reads TGCGCCAGCAGCCAAGATGGGACAGGGATCTATGGCTACACCTTC. This rearrangement joins TRBV4-3 to TRBJ1-2; TRBD1 matches at 9 bases. V was clipped by 0 bases and J by 4 bases; unmatched bases: 3. The CDR3 length is 15 residues. Germline CDR1 reads LGHNA; CDR2 reads YSLEER.

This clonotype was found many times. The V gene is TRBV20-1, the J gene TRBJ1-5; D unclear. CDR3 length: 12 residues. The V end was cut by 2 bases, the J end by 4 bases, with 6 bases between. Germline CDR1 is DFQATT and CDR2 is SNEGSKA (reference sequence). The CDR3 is CSARRGNQPQHF. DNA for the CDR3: TGCAGTGCTAGACGAGGTAATCAGCCCCAGCATTTT.

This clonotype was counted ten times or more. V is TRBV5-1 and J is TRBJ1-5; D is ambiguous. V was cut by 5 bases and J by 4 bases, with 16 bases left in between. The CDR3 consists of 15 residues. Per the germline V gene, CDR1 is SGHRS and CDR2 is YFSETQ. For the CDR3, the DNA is TGCGCCAGCAGGTTATCGGCGACGGGAAATCAGCCCCAGCATTTT. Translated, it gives CASRLSATGNQPQHF.

The CDR3 loop is CASRSGLRAFF. CDR3 DNA sequence: TGTGCCAGCAGGTCCGGCTTAAGGGCGTTCTTC. This rearrangement joins TRBV14 to TRBJ2-1; D call uncertain. Looked up from germline, CDR1 is SGHDN and CDR2 is FVKESK. There are 11 residues in the CDR3. V lost 6 bases to trimming and J lost 15 bases, with 15 bases between them.

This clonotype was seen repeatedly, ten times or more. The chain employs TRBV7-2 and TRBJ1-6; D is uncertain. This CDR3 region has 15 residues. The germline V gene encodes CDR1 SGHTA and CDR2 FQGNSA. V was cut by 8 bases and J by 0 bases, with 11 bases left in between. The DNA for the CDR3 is TGTGCCAGCCTATGGGTTAGCTCCTATAATTCACCCCTCCACTTT. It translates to CASLWVSSYNSPLHF.

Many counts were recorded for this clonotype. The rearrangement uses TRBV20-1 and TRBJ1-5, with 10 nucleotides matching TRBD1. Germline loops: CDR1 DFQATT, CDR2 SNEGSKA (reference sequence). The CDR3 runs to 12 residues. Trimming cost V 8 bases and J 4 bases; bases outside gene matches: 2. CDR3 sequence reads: CSWDRGNQPQHF. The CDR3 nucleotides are TGCAGTTGGGACAGGGGAAATCAGCCCCAGCATTTT.

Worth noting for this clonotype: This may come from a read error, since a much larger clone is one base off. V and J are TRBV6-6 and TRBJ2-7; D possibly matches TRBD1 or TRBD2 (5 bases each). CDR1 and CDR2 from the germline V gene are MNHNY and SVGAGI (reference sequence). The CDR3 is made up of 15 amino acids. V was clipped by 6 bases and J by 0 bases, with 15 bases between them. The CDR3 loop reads CASRQDSFLSYEQYF. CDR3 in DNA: TGTGCCAGCAGACAGGACTCTTTCCTCTCCTACGAGCAGTACTTC.

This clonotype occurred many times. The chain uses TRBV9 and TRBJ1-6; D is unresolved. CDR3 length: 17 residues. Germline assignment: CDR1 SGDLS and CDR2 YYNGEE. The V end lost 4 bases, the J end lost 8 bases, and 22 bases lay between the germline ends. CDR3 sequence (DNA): TGTGCCAGCAGCCCCCCCGGGCGACGGCCTTTGGATTCACCCCTCCACTTT. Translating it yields CASSPPGRRPLDSPLHF.

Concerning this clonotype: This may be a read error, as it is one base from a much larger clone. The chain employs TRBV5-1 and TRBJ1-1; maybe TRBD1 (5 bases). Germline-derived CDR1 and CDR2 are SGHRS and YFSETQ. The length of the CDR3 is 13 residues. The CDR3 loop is CSSSLDKITEAFF. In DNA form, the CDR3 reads TGCTCCAGCAGCTTGGACAAAATCACTGAAGCTTTCTTT.

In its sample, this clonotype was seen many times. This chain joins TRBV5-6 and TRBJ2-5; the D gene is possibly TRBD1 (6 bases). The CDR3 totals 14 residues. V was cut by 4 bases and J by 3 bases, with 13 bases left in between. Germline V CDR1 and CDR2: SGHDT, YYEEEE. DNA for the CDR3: TGTGCCAGCAGCCCGACAGGCCTCAAAGAGACCCAGTACTTC. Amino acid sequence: CASSPTGLKETQYF.

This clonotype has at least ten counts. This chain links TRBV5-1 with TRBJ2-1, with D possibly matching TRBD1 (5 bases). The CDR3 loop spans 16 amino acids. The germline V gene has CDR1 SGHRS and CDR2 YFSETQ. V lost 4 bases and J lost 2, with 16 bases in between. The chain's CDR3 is CASSLTAIQTYNEQFF. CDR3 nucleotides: TGCGCCAGCAGCCTGACAGCTATCCAGACCTACAATGAGCAGTTCTTC.

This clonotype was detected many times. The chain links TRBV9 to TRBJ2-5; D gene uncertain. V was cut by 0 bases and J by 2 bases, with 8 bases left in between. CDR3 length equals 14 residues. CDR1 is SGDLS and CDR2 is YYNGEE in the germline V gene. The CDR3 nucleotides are TGTGCCAGCAGCGTAGAGGCCAGTCAAGAGACCCAGTACTTC. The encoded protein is CASSVEASQETQYF.

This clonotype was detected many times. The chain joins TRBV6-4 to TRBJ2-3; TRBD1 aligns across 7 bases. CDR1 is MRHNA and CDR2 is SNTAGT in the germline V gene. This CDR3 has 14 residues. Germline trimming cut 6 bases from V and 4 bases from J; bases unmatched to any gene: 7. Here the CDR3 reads CASSETGDSDTQYF. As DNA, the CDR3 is TGTGCCAGCAGCGAAACAGGGGATTCAGATACGCAGTATTTT.

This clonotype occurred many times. The CDR3 DNA follows: TGTGCCAGCAGCCCGCCCGGACTAGCGGGGGGGTTAGGCGAGCAGTTCTTC. Translating gives CASSPPGLAGGLGEQFF. This chain links TRBV21-1 with TRBJ2-1; the table's TRBD2 call for D was not verified on the DNA. TRBV21-1 is tagged as a pseudogene. This CDR3 spans 17 amino acids.